This T cell receptor beta chain was captured in a study of T cells after yellow fever vaccination. In TCRdb, the 5' RACE reads were re-called with MiXCR into one record per CDR3 protein. The sample has 200,000 to 300,000 distinct CDR3 sequences, less than 7.5% seen once. The germline V and J ends were trimmed by 8 bases and 9 bases, with 23 bases remaining between them. The CDR3 loop spans 15 amino acids. In germline, CDR1 is MNHEY, CDR2 SVGEGT. The study, taken as a whole, reports: Clonotypes found in both CD4 and CD8 compartments made up a small share.

A note on this clonotype: Its antigen is not identified.

The sample in question was CD4+ T cells sorted from PBMCs, obtained on the day of the yellow fever booster vaccination. The J gene is TRBJ2-1, the V gene TRBV6-2 or TRBV6-3; weak D call: TRBD1 (6 bases). The source is a man between 25 and 39 years old who received the YFV17D yellow fever vaccine. As DNA, the CDR3 is TGTGCCAGCGACCAGGCTAAATCAGGGGCAGCTGAGCAGTTCTTC. Translation gives CASDQAKSGAAEQFF.